These 17 T cell receptor beta chains were all obtained from the same sample, sequenced in a study of shared clonotypes between healthy human individuals. Assay: immunoSEQ multiplex PCR; the TCRdb copy retains only in-frame clones and omits some. This table holds 1,400,000 or so clones, approximately 98.5% found once. The sequencing sample was made of naive CD4+ T cells sorted from blood. Regarding subset: CD45RA+ positively selected. These receptors came from a man younger than 45 in good health.

This rearrangement joins TRBV2 to TRBJ2-1, with 8 nucleotides matching TRBD2. CDR3 length: 14 residues. With V trimmed by 11 bases and J by 0 bases, 6 bases remained unmatched. Germline CDR1 and CDR2: SNHLY and FYNNEI. CDR3 in amino acids: CAPGGASSYNEQFF. The CDR3 DNA reads TGTGCCCCCGGGGGGGCTAGCTCCTACAATGAGCAGTTCTTC.

The J gene is TRBJ2-5, the V gene TRBV11-2; possibly TRBD2 for D (5 bases). Between the trimmed V and J ends, which lost 8 bases and 1 base, there was a span of 11 bases. Germline V gives CDR1 SGHAT, CDR2 FQNNGV. CDR3 length equals 13 residues. The CDR3, as DNA: TGTGCCAGCCAGGACTGGGTCCAAGAGACCCAGTACTTC. It yields the protein CASQDWVQETQYF. The complete variable domain, with remaining parts taken from reference TRBV11-2 and TRBJ2-5, reads EAGVAQSPRYKIIEKRQSVAFWCNPISGHATLYWYQQILGQGPKLLIQFQNNGVVDDSQLPKDRFSAERLKGVDSTLKIQPAKLEDSAVYLCASQDWVQETQYFGPGTRLLVL.

V and J are TRBV10-2 and TRBJ2-7; no definite D call. The CDR3 contains 14 residues. The germline V and J ends were trimmed by 3 bases and 4 bases, with 13 bases remaining between them. CDR1 and CDR2 (germline): WSHSY, SAAADI. DNA for the CDR3: TGCGCCAGCAGTGAAGGTCCCTTGGGTTACGAGCAGTACTTC. This sequence encodes CASSEGPLGYEQYF.

The chain joins TRBV9 to TRBJ1-1, with D unclear. The V and J ends lost 0 bases and 0 bases respectively, with 9 bases between them. This CDR3 region has 15 residues. Germline V gene data show CDR1 as SGDLS and CDR2 as YYNGEE. CDR3 sequence (DNA): TGTGCCAGCAGCGTAGTCTCTGGACTGAACACTGAAGCTTTCTTT. Translated, it gives CASSVVSGLNTEAFF. The full variable domain, completed using reference TRBV9 and TRBJ1-1, is DSGVTQTPKHLITATGQRVTLRCSPRSGDLSVYWYQQSLDQGLQFLIQYYNGEERAKGNILERFSAQQFPDLHSELNLSSLELGDSALYFCASSVVSGLNTEAFFGQGTRLTVV.

V is TRBV5-5 and J is TRBJ2-2, with D possibly being TRBD1 (5 bases). Deletions cut 3 bases from V and 5 bases from J, with 14 bases between. The V gene's germline CDR1 is SGHKS and CDR2 YYEKEE (reference sequence). This CDR3 is built from 15 residues. CDR3 in amino acids: CASSSFPKGTGELFF. The CDR3 DNA follows: TGTGCCAGCAGCTCGTTCCCCAAGGGGACCGGGGAGCTGTTTTTT.

In this sample, this clone turned up once. The J gene is TRBJ2-7, the V gene TRBV4-3; no clear D gene. Trimming shortened V by 0 bases and J by 2 bases, and 8 bases separated the two germline ends. The CDR3 is 14 residues long. Germline loops: CDR1 LGHNA, CDR2 YSLEER. Here the CDR3 reads CASSQEGMPYEQYF. CDR3 DNA: TGCGCCAGCAGCCAAGAAGGGATGCCCTACGAGCAGTACTTC.

The CDR3 nucleotides are TGTGCCAGCTCACCAAACAGGGGCTCGAATAAGGGTGGGTCCTACAATGAGCAGTTCTTC. Encoded protein: CASSPNRGSNKGGSYNEQFF. The chain links TRBV18 to TRBJ2-1, with 7 bases that match TRBD1. Germline V CDR1 and CDR2: KGHSH, LQKENI. The CDR3 extends over 20 amino acids. V gave up 2 bases and J gave up 1 base; unmatched junction bases: 17.

The chain couples TRBV25-1 to TRBJ1-3; a weak D match, TRBD1 (5 bases). Germline V gives CDR1 MGHDK, CDR2 SYGVNS. Trimming stripped 7 bases from V and 0 bases from J, with 7 bases between. This CDR3 region has 13 residues. The CDR3 DNA reads TGTGCCAGCACAGGGTTCTCTGGAAACACCATATATTTT. This codes for CASTGFSGNTIYF.

The chain recombines TRBV9 with TRBJ2-1; the match to TRBD2 covers 11 bases. CDR1 SGDLS and CDR2 YYNGEE come from the germline V gene. This CDR3 has 18 amino acids. J was trimmed by 0 bases and V by 0 bases; bases with no gene match: 5. DNA for the CDR3: TGTGCCAGCAGCGTAGATAGCGGGAGGGCTACCTCCTACAATGAGCAGTTCTTC. This translates into CASSVDSGRATSYNEQFF.

A single count supports this clone. The CDR3 DNA reads TGCAGCGTCACAGGGAGTTGGGGCGAGCAGTACTTC. The encoded protein is CSVTGSWGEQYF. The chain employs TRBV29-1 and TRBJ2-7; weak D call: TRBD1 (6 bases). V was trimmed by 6 bases and J by 6 bases, leaving 15 bases between them. Germline assignment: CDR1 SQVTM and CDR2 ANQGSEA. This CDR3 is 12 amino acids long.

This chain uses TRBV18 with TRBJ2-7; D gene uncertain. V was cut by 6 bases and J by 3 bases, with 12 bases left in between. CDR3 length: 13 residues. Germline-derived CDR1 and CDR2 are KGHSH and LQKENI. The CDR3 is CASSQLNDYEQYF. The DNA for the CDR3 is TGTGCCAGCTCCCAGTTGAATGACTACGAGCAGTACTTC. The full variable domain, completed using reference TRBV18 and TRBJ2-7, is NAGVMQNPRHLVRRRGQEARLRCSPMKGHSHVYWYRQLPEEGLKFMVYLQKENIIDESGMPKERFSAEFPKEGPSILRIQQVVRGDSAAYFCASSQLNDYEQYFGPGTRLTVT.

With regard to this clone: This CDR3 is also generated by other DNA sequences in the sample. This chain connects TRBV7-2 to TRBJ2-3; D might be TRBD1 (6 bases). Looked up from germline, CDR1 is SGHTA and CDR2 is FQGNSA. V lost 1 base, J lost 3 bases, and 11 bases lay in between. This CDR3 has 15 residues. The CDR3 nucleotides are TGTGCCAGCAGCTTAGATTTCAGGGGTACAGATACGCAGTATTTT. It specifies CASSLDFRGTDTQYF.

This clone was recorded only once. This chain links TRBV5-5 with TRBJ2-7; unclear D gene. The CDR3 runs 15 residues. Trimming removed 0 bases at V and 3 bases at J, with 13 bases between. Germline V CDR1 and CDR2: SGHKS, YYEKEE (reference sequence). The CDR3 bases are TGTGCCAGCAGCTTGGGCCACGGGTCGGTCTACGAGCAGTACTTC. Translation: CASSLGHGSVYEQYF.

The V gene is TRBV5-4, the J gene TRBJ2-1; the D is unclear. CDR3 length: 14 residues. V was pared by 6 bases and J by 8 bases, with 18 bases between. The germline CDR1 and CDR2 sequences are SGHNT and YYREEE (reference sequence). CDR3: CASNSAVGLDEQFF. The CDR3 DNA reads as TGTGCCAGCAACTCGGCGGTAGGGCTGGATGAGCAGTTCTTC.

The chain links TRBV7-7 to TRBJ1-2, with a tentative D call TRBD1 (6 bases). V lost 2 bases and J lost 4, with 11 bases in between. The length of the CDR3 is 14 residues. CDR1 and CDR2 (germline): SSHAT, FNYEAQ (reference sequence). CDR3: CASSLRGLGYGYTF. CDR3 coding DNA: TGTGCCAGCAGCTTAAGGGGGTTGGGCTATGGCTACACCTTC.

The count of this clone is one. The chain is built from TRBV21-1 and TRBJ1-2. TRBV21-1 is an annotated pseudogene. This CDR3 has 13 residues. CDR3 residues: CASSGCHGYGYTF. In DNA form, the CDR3 reads TGTGCCAGCAGCGGGTGCCATGGGTATGGCTACACCTTC.

The rearrangement joins TRBV9 to TRBJ1-1; no clear D. CDR1 is SGDLS, CDR2 YYNGEE, per germline. Trimming cost V 3 bases and J 1 base, with 7 bases left between them. The CDR3 runs 13 residues. CDR3: CASSETPNTEAFF. The CDR3 bases are TGTGCCAGCAGCGAGACACCGAACACTGAAGCTTTCTTT. The variable domain in full, completed from reference TRBV9 and TRBJ1-1, reads DSGVTQTPKHLITATGQRVTLRCSPRSGDLSVYWYQQSLDQGLQFLIQYYNGEERAKGNILERFSAQQFPDLHSELNLSSLELGDSALYFCASSETPNTEAFFGQGTRLTVV.